This TCR beta chain appears in the sequencing data of a study of type 1 and type 2 diabetes patients. Study-level background: From PBMCs, CD4+ and CD8+ T cells were isolated by magnetic microbeads. Sequencing for the whole study yielded about 20 million paired-end reads.

In its sample, this clonotype was seen a few times. Its antigen is not identified. Study findings and constraints: Age and gender were not matched between study groups. Highly-expanded CD4+ clones were few in type 2 diabetes, median one, nearly 4% of reads.

This CDR3 has 16 amino acids. Trimming took off 3 bases at V and 1 base at J, with 15 bases between the two ends. Germline CDR1 reads WSHSY; CDR2 reads SAAADI. Genomic DNA was the PCR template. Amplification of the beta chain CDR3 used 30 forward and 13 reverse multiplex primers. TCRdb re-analysed the multiplex PCR reads in MiXCR, keeping a single row per CDR3 protein. Of about 290,000 distinct CDR3 sequences listed, roughly 50% were seen once; the top ten hold roughly 13%. The TCR comes from a man in his late teens or twenties with type 2 diabetes. Sequenced sample: peripheral blood mononuclear cells (PBMCs). The V gene is TRBV10-2, the J gene TRBJ1-1, with D perhaps matching TRBD1 (5 bases). CDR3: CASSEYPPGRNTEAFF. The DNA for the CDR3 is TGCGCCAGCAGTGAATACCCCCCGGGACGGAACACTGAAGCTTTCTTT.